These T cell receptor beta chains were read from a single sample in a study of T cells in Graves' hyperthyroidism and ophthalmopathy. TCRdb re-analysed the multiplex PCR reads in MiXCR, keeping a single row per CDR3 protein. The sample consists of around 380,000 distinct CDR3 sequences, roughly 14% of them appearing once. The material sequenced was blood. The receptors were gathered from a man aged 30 to 45 with Graves' hyperthyroidism that later progressed to Graves' ophthalmopathy. Both conserved end residues are part of each CDR3. D genes are given only for firm matches. A clone size is listed for some rows: how often the clone was seen (once, few, many), or a class if it is expanded.

abundance: few; v_gene: TRBV10-3; d_gene: NA; j_gene: TRBJ2-6; len: 19; CDR3aa: CAISERGFQGKIGANVLTF; CDR3nt: TGTGCCATCAGTGAGAGGGGATTCCAGGGTAAAATCGGGGCCAACGTCCTGACTTTC
abundance: many; v_gene: TRBV5-1; d_gene: NA; j_gene: TRBJ2-2; len: 14; CDR3aa: CASSSGLYTGELFF; CDR3nt: TGCGCCAGCAGCTCGGGACTCTACACCGGGGAGCTGTTTTTT
abundance: many; v_gene: TRBV6-5; d_gene: NA; j_gene: TRBJ1-5; len: 16; CDR3aa: CASSYSRGSGNQPQHF; CDR3nt: TGTGCCAGCAGTTACTCCAGGGGTTCAGGCAATCAGCCCCAGCATTTT
abundance: NA; v_gene: TRBV7-9; d_gene: NA; j_gene: TRBJ2-2; len: 16; CDR3aa: CASSQGPVEFTGELFF; CDR3nt: TGTGCCAGCAGCCAGGGACCCGTAGAATTTACCGGGGAGCTGTTTTTT
abundance: many; v_gene: TRBV2; d_gene: NA; j_gene: TRBJ1-1; len: 13; CDR3aa: CASSWRQNTEAFF; CDR3nt: TGTGCCAGCAGTTGGAGACAGAACACTGAAGCTTTCTTT
abundance: few; v_gene: TRBV20-1; d_gene: NA; j_gene: TRBJ2-3; len: 14; CDR3aa: CSASPAGGTDTQYF; CDR3nt: TGCAGTGCTAGTCCGGCAGGGGGCACAGATACGCAGTATTTT
abundance: few; v_gene: TRBV28; d_gene: TRBD2; j_gene: TRBJ2-3; len: 15; CDR3aa: CASRGGGANTDTQYF; CDR3nt: TGTGCCAGCCGGGGGGGCGGGGCCAACACAGATACGCAGTATTTT
abundance: many; v_gene: TRBV10-1; d_gene: TRBD1; j_gene: TRBJ2-1; len: 15; CDR3aa: CASSTGTDSDNEQFF; CDR3nt: TGCGCCAGCAGCACCGGGACAGACTCGGACAATGAGCAGTTCTTC
abundance: NA; v_gene: TRBV29-1; d_gene: NA; j_gene: TRBJ1-1; len: 12; CDR3aa: CSVPPGGPEAFF; CDR3nt: TGCAGCGTTCCGCCGGGGGGTCCTGAAGCTTTCTTT
abundance: NA; v_gene: TRBV9; d_gene: NA; j_gene: TRBJ1-5; len: 15; CDR3aa: CASSVEGGSNQPQHF; CDR3nt: TGTGCCAGCAGCGTAGAGGGTGGGAGCAATCAGCCCCAGCATTTT
abundance: many; v_gene: TRBV6-1; d_gene: NA; j_gene: TRBJ2-2; len: 15; CDR3aa: CATTALGVNTGELFF; CDR3nt: TGTGCCACCACTGCCCTCGGGGTGAACACCGGGGAGCTGTTTTTT
abundance: NA; v_gene: TRBV5-1; d_gene: TRBD1; j_gene: TRBJ2-1; len: 14; CDR3aa: CASSTSTGDNEQFF; CDR3nt: TGCGCCAGCAGCACCTCGACAGGGGACAATGAGCAGTTCTTC
abundance: few; v_gene: TRBV6-2/TRBV6-3; d_gene: NA; j_gene: TRBJ1-6; len: 17; CDR3aa: CASRKLQSGGYNSPLHF; CDR3nt: TGTGCCAGCAGAAAACTTCAATCCGGAGGCTATAATTCACCCCTCCACTTT
abundance: many; v_gene: TRBV7-9; d_gene: TRBD2; j_gene: TRBJ2-7; len: 16; CDR3aa: CASSLAPSGGEYEQYF; CDR3nt: TGTGCCAGCAGCTTAGCACCTAGCGGGGGGGAGTACGAGCAGTACTTC
abundance: NA; v_gene: TRBV28; d_gene: TRBD1; j_gene: TRBJ2-7; len: 14; CDR3aa: CASRPGTGQLEQYF; CDR3nt: TGTGCCAGCAGACCCGGGACAGGGCAACTCGAGCAGTACTTC
abundance: few; v_gene: TRBV20-1; d_gene: NA; j_gene: TRBJ1-3; len: 14; CDR3aa: CSALIGRAGNTIYF; CDR3nt: TGCAGTGCCCTAATAGGGAGGGCTGGAAACACCATATATTTT
abundance: few; v_gene: TRBV6-1; d_gene: NA; j_gene: TRBJ2-1; len: 13; CDR3aa: CASSEWAYNEQFF; CDR3nt: TGTGCCAGCAGTGAATGGGCGTACAATGAGCAGTTCTTC
abundance: NA; v_gene: TRBV5-1; d_gene: NA; j_gene: TRBJ2-5; len: 14; CDR3aa: CASRPGTKQETQYF; CDR3nt: TGCGCCAGCAGACCCGGGACGAAGCAAGAGACCCAGTACTTC
abundance: many; v_gene: TRBV11-2; d_gene: TRBD2; j_gene: TRBJ2-2; len: 15; CDR3aa: CASITAGGLVGELFF; CDR3nt: TGTGCCAGCATCACAGCGGGGGGGCTGGTCGGGGAGCTGTTTTTT
abundance: few; v_gene: TRBV4-1; d_gene: TRBD1; j_gene: TRBJ2-5; len: 14; CDR3aa: CASSLTQGAKTQYF; CDR3nt: TGCGCCAGCAGCCTAACCCAGGGGGCAAAGACCCAGTACTTC
abundance: NA; v_gene: TRBV7-3; d_gene: TRBD1; j_gene: TRBJ2-7; len: 15; CDR3aa: CASSPGTGGSWEQYF; CDR3nt: TGTGCCAGCAGCCCCGGGACAGGGGGTTCTTGGGAGCAGTACTTC
abundance: many; v_gene: TRBV20-1; d_gene: NA; j_gene: TRBJ2-7; len: 15; CDR3aa: CSATKWWGSSYEQYF; CDR3nt: TGCAGTGCTACAAAATGGTGGGGGAGCTCCTACGAGCAGTACTTC
abundance: few; v_gene: TRBV6-5; d_gene: NA; j_gene: TRBJ1-2; len: 13; CDR3aa: CASSYDRSYGYTF; CDR3nt: TGTGCCAGCAGTTATGACAGGTCCTATGGCTACACCTTC
abundance: few; v_gene: TRBV13; d_gene: TRBD1; j_gene: TRBJ2-1; len: 14; CDR3aa: CASSTRDRGLDQFF; CDR3nt: TGTGCCAGCAGCACCAGGGACAGGGGCCTGGATCAGTTCTTC
abundance: many; v_gene: TRBV5-6; d_gene: NA; j_gene: TRBJ1-2; len: 12; CDR3aa: CASSLWQGGYTF; CDR3nt: TGTGCCAGCAGCTTGTGGCAGGGAGGCTACACCTTC
abundance: many; v_gene: TRBV5-1; d_gene: NA; j_gene: TRBJ2-7; len: 14; CDR3aa: CASSLGRLPYEQYF; CDR3nt: TGCGCCAGCAGCTTGGGCAGGTTGCCCTACGAGCAGTACTTC